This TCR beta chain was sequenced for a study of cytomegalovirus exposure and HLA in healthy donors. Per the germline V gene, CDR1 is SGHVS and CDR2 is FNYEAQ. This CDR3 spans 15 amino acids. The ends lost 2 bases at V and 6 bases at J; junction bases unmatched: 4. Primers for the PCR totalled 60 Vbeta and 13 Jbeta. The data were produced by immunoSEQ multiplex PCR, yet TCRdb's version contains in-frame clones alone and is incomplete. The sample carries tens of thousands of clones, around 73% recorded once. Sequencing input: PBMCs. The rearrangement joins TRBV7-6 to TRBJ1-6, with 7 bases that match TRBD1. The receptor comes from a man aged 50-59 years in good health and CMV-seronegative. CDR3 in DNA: TGTGCCAGCAGCTTATTGGGGACAGTTAATTCACCCCTCCACTTT. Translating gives CASSLLGTVNSPLHF.